The 32 T cell receptor beta chains reported below all come from one sample, sequenced in a study of T-cell reconstitution after alpha-beta-depleted transplantation in children. TCRbeta library preparation incorporated unique molecular identifiers. TCRdb fed the PCR reads into MiXCR, producing one record per CDR3 protein. The sample records about 200,000 distinct CDR3 sequences, roughly 9.1% being singletons. The input for sequencing was PBMCs, mostly from graft donor cells, taken 360 days after TCRalphabeta/CD19-depleted stem cell transplant. Source of these receptors: a male patient under 10 years old who had a stem cell transplant for acute myeloid leukemia, so the T cells may come from the graft donor.

V usage is TRBV20-1 and J usage is TRBJ1-1, with a weak D call TRBD1 (5 bases). The V end lost 0 bases, the J end lost 5 bases, and 10 bases lay between the germline ends. The CDR3 covers 13 residues. CDR1 is DFQATT and CDR2 is SNEGSKA in the germline V gene (reference sequence). The CDR3 here is CSARDGRETEAFF. DNA for the CDR3: TGCAGTGCTAGAGATGGCAGGGAAACTGAAGCTTTCTTT.

In this sample, this clonotype turned up many times. This chain connects TRBV12-3 or TRBV12-4 to TRBJ2-5, with D maybe TRBD2 (6 bases). This CDR3 has 15 amino acids. Trimming took 5 bases from V and 1 from J, leaving 14 bases between them. CDR3 protein: CASSLRDSSQETQYF. The DNA of the CDR3 is TGTGCCAGCAGTCTCCGGGACTCTAGCCAAGAGACCCAGTACTTC.

This clonotype was observed a handful of times. The chain is built from TRBV7-2 and TRBJ2-3, with D possibly matching TRBD2 (5 bases). The CDR3 totals 13 residues. The V end lost 4 bases, the J end lost 8 bases, and 13 bases lay between the germline ends. Looked up from germline, CDR1 is SGHTA and CDR2 is FQGNSA. CDR3: CASSSPRAVTQYF. The CDR3 bases are TGTGCCAGCAGCTCCCCGAGGGCGGTTACGCAGTATTTT.

A few counts support this clonotype. The chain employs TRBV5-1 and TRBJ1-1; TRBD1 agrees at 7 bases. V shed 0 bases, J shed 4 bases, and the junction held 9 bases outside the gene matches. The CDR3 runs to 16 residues. Germline CDR1 reads SGHRS; CDR2 reads YFSETQ. The CDR3 bases are TGCGCCAGCAGCTTGGCCGAAGGGGGCTGGGGCACTGAAGCTTTCTTT. It codes for CASSLAEGGWGTEAFF.

Only a few counts were recorded for this clonotype. The V call is TRBV20-1, the J call TRBJ1-2; TRBD1 might be the D (5 bases). Trimming cost V 6 bases and J 3 bases, with 14 bases left between them. Germline V gene lookup returns CDR1 DFQATT and CDR2 SNEGSKA (reference sequence). The CDR3 contains 13 residues. CDR3 loop: CSAIGGDDYGYTF. CDR3 bases: TGCAGTGCCATCGGGGGGGATGACTATGGCTACACCTTC.

The chain couples TRBV7-9 to TRBJ1-5; D gene unclear. The ends were cut back, 5 bases at V and 11 bases at J, with 13 bases in the middle. The CDR3 spans 12 residues. Germline-derived CDR1 and CDR2 are SEHNR and FQNEAQ (reference sequence). This chain's CDR3 is CASSRAGLSQHF. As DNA, the CDR3 is TGTGCCAGCAGCCGTGCGGGGTTGTCCCAGCATTTT. The full variable domain, with the rest looked up from reference TRBV7-9 and TRBJ1-5, is DTGVSQNPRHKITKRGQNVTFRCDPISEHNRLYWYRQTLGQGPEFLTYFQNEAQLEKSRLLSDRFSAERPKGSFSTLEIQRTEQGDSAMYLCASSRAGLSQHFGDGTRLSIL.

This clonotype has at least ten counts. The rearrangement links TRBV24-1 to TRBJ2-3, with a possible D match to TRBD1 (5 bases). V gave up 4 bases and J gave up 2 bases, with 12 bases separating them. Germline V gene data show CDR1 as KGHDR and CDR2 as SFDVKD. CDR3 length: 15 residues. In DNA form, the CDR3 reads TGTGCCACCAGTGACCCGACAGTACTCACAGATACGCAGTATTTT. Residues: CATSDPTVLTDTQYF.

This clonotype was observed many times. V is TRBV12-3 or TRBV12-4 and J is TRBJ1-3; D remains unclear. Trimming took off 5 bases at V and 0 bases at J, with 8 bases between the two ends. CDR3 length equals 14 residues. In nucleotides, the CDR3 is TGTGCCAGCAGTAGGACGGTCTCTGGAAACACCATATATTTT. This encodes CASSRTVSGNTIYF.

This clonotype was seen at least ten times. V is TRBV3-1 and J is TRBJ2-5, with D unclear. V dropped 5 bases and J dropped 1 base, with 5 bases sitting between them. This CDR3 region has 12 residues. Germline loops: CDR1 LGHDT, CDR2 YNNKEL (reference sequence). In DNA form, the CDR3 reads TGTGCCAGCAGCTACAGCCAAGAGACCCAGTACTTC. Its translation: CASSYSQETQYF.

The chain is built from TRBV20-1 and TRBJ2-1, with TRBD2 matching over 13 bases. This CDR3 has 16 amino acids. Germline CDR1 is DFQATT and CDR2 is SNEGSKA (reference sequence). V shed 5 bases and J 2 bases; nucleotides not matched to a gene: 6. The CDR3 DNA is TGCAGTGCTGTCCGTACTAGCGGGGGGGCCTACAATGAGCAGTTCTTC. Translation: CSAVRTSGGAYNEQFF.

This clonotype was counted once. This sequence joins TRBV4-2 and TRBJ2-1; the match to TRBD1 covers 8 bases. The CDR3 covers 17 residues. V gave up 5 bases and J gave up 0 bases; unmatched junction bases: 9. CDR1 is LGHNA, CDR2 YNFKEQ, per germline. The CDR3 coding sequence is TGTGCCAGCAGCACTCGACAGGGGCGGAGCTCCTACAATGAGCAGTTCTTC. Encoded protein: CASSTRQGRSSYNEQFF.

This clonotype has a handful of counts. The J gene is TRBJ2-6, the V gene TRBV12-3 or TRBV12-4; 7 positions match TRBD1. The CDR3 loop spans 19 amino acids. V gave up 1 base and J gave up 2 bases; unmatched junction bases: 11. The chain's CDR3 is CASSLVGRGKPAGANVLTF. The CDR3 DNA sequence: TGTGCCAGCAGTTTAGTAGGCAGGGGGAAGCCTGCTGGGGCCAACGTCCTGACTTTC.

Many counts were recorded for this clonotype. The gene calls are TRBV4-2 and TRBJ2-1; 13 bases agree with TRBD2. Germline values: CDR1 LGHNA, CDR2 YNFKEQ. There are 17 residues in the CDR3. The V and J ends lost 0 bases and 9 bases, in that order; junction bases with no gene match: 8. The CDR3 is CASSQDEGLAGWSEQFF. DNA of the CDR3: TGTGCCAGCAGCCAAGATGAGGGACTAGCGGGATGGAGTGAGCAGTTCTTC.

This clonotype was counted a few times. The chain couples TRBV20-1 to TRBJ2-5; the match to TRBD2 covers 7 bases. Per the germline V gene, CDR1 is DFQATT and CDR2 is SNEGSKA (reference sequence). The CDR3 extends over 13 amino acids. Losses at the gene ends were 5 bases for V and 0 bases for J; bases not matched to a gene: 3. The CDR3, as DNA: TGCAGTGCTCCCAGCGGGAACCAAGAGACCCAGTACTTC. Protein: CSAPSGNQETQYF.

This clonotype was found a few times. The V call is TRBV7-3, the J call TRBJ2-5, with D hard to call. Germline V gene lookup returns CDR1 SGHTA and CDR2 FQGTGA. This CDR3 contains 13 residues. Trimming pared 2 bases from V and 5 bases from J, leaving 9 bases between. CDR3 coding DNA: TGTGCCAGCAGCTTAGGCTATTGGGAGACCCAGTACTTC. It encodes CASSLGYWETQYF.

The chain combines TRBV18 with TRBJ1-2; D gene uncertain. In germline, CDR1 is KGHSH, CDR2 LQKENI. V lost 0 bases, J lost 5 bases, and 19 bases lay in between. The CDR3 extends over 17 amino acids. This CDR3 reads CASSPPSIPEGRYGYTF. CDR3 nucleotide sequence: TGTGCCAGCTCACCACCGAGCATTCCGGAGGGTCGATATGGCTACACCTTC.

This clonotype was counted many times. V is TRBV29-1 and J is TRBJ2-7; D is possibly TRBD1 (5 bases). The CDR3 has 12 amino acids. V was shortened by 6 bases and J by 4 bases, with 13 bases between the two germline ends. Germline CDR1 and CDR2: SQVTM and ANQGSEA. The CDR3 spells CSVGDRHYEQYF. CDR3 sequence (DNA): TGCAGCGTAGGAGACAGACATTACGAGCAGTACTTC.

There are many counts of this clonotype. The chain recombines TRBV5-1 with TRBJ2-2; 7 bases match TRBD2. The junction had 2 bases not matched to a gene; V was cut back by 2 bases and J by 4 bases. CDR3 length: 14 residues. Germline CDR1 and CDR2: SGHRS and YFSETQ. CDR3 in amino acids: CASSFTGGTGELFF. The CDR3 DNA reads TGCGCCAGCAGCTTCACGGGGGGCACCGGGGAGCTGTTTTTT.

This chain links TRBV6-5 with TRBJ2-1, with D maybe TRBD1 (6 bases). Looked up from germline, CDR1 is MNHEY and CDR2 is SVGAGI. The CDR3 covers 15 residues. V shed 1 base and J shed 4 bases, with 11 bases lying between them. The CDR3 DNA is TGTGCCAGCAGTTACTTGGGGGCGCAATACAATGAGCAGTTCTTC. Residues: CASSYLGAQYNEQFF.

V gene TRBV2 combines with J gene TRBJ1-5; 10 positions match TRBD1. The ends lost 6 bases at V and 4 bases at J; junction bases unmatched: 6. The CDR3 has 15 amino acids. Looked up from germline, CDR1 is SNHLY and CDR2 is FYNNEI. The CDR3 nucleotides are TGTGCCAGCAGGATGGACAGGGGGGAGAATCAGCCCCAGCATTTT. This encodes CASRMDRGENQPQHF.

This clonotype was found many times. The CDR3 here is CASSLGGRENNEQFF. In DNA, the CDR3 is TGTGCCAGCAGTTTAGGAGGGCGGGAGAATAATGAGCAGTTCTTC. V usage is TRBV12-3 or TRBV12-4 and J usage is TRBJ2-1, with 7 bases that match TRBD2. The CDR3 contains 15 residues. V dropped 1 base and J dropped 7; count of bases not matched to a gene: 7.

This clonotype was found many times. The rearrangement uses TRBV5-1 and TRBJ1-1, with D maybe TRBD1 (6 bases). The CDR3 runs 14 residues. V lost 2 bases and J lost 5, with 13 bases in between. Germline V lookup: CDR1 SGHRS, CDR2 YFSETQ. The chain's CDR3 is CASSLSQGKTEAFF. DNA for the CDR3: TGCGCCAGCAGCTTATCTCAGGGGAAGACTGAAGCTTTCTTT. The full variable domain, completed using reference TRBV5-1 and TRBJ1-1, is KAGVTQTPRYLIKTRGQQVTLSCSPISGHRSVSWYQQTPGQGLQFLFEYFSETQRNKGNFPGRFSGRQFSNSRSEMNVSTLELGDSALYLCASSLSQGKTEAFFGQGTRLTVV.

This clonotype has a count of ten or more. V and J are TRBV29-1 and TRBJ2-5, with 8 nucleotides matching TRBD1. CDR3 length equals 12 residues. Germline V gives CDR1 SQVTM, CDR2 ANQGSEA. Trimming took 4 bases from V and 4 from J; bases not matched to a gene: 2. The CDR3 DNA follows: TGCAGCGTTGGGACAGGGACAGAGACCCAGTACTTC. It is translated as CSVGTGTETQYF.

This clonotype has ten or more counts. The rearrangement uses TRBV12-3 or TRBV12-4 and TRBJ2-1; 7 bases are a match to TRBD2. This CDR3 is built from 14 residues. V gave up 6 bases and J gave up 5 bases; unmatched junction bases: 7. For the CDR3, the DNA is TGTGCCAGCAGAGCCGGGACTAAAAACAATGAGCAGTTCTTC. This codes for CASRAGTKNNEQFF.

This clonotype was found many times. This chain uses TRBV5-1 with TRBJ1-5; TRBD1 aligns across 10 bases. The length of the CDR3 is 14 residues. Trimming at V came to 4 bases and at J to 7 bases, leaving 5 bases not matched to a gene. CDR1 SGHRS and CDR2 YFSETQ come from the germline V gene. The CDR3 protein is CASSTGQGMQPQHF. The CDR3 coding sequence is TGCGCCAGCAGCACGGGACAGGGGATGCAGCCCCAGCATTTT. The whole variable domain, filled in from reference TRBV5-1 and TRBJ1-5, reads KAGVTQTPRYLIKTRGQQVTLSCSPISGHRSVSWYQQTPGQGLQFLFEYFSETQRNKGNFPGRFSGRQFSNSRSEMNVSTLELGDSALYLCASSTGQGMQPQHFGDGTRLSIL.

This clonotype was observed a handful of times. This chain connects TRBV29-1 to TRBJ2-1, with D perhaps assigned TRBD1 or TRBD2 (6 bases each). The V gene's germline CDR1 is SQVTM and CDR2 ANQGSEA. The CDR3 spans 15 residues. The V and J ends lost 4 bases and 0 bases respectively, with 13 bases between them. The CDR3: CSVVRGPISYNEQFF. DNA of the CDR3: TGCAGCGTTGTACGGGGGCCAATCTCCTACAATGAGCAGTTCTTC.

This clonotype was seen only a few times. The chain links TRBV5-1 to TRBJ2-5, with 11 bases that match TRBD1. The germline CDR1 and CDR2 sequences are SGHRS and YFSETQ. The J segment lost 5 bases and the V segment lost 3 bases, leaving 6 bases of the junction unmatched. The length of the CDR3 is 15 residues. The CDR3 DNA reads TGCGCCAGCAGCTGGTGGACAGGGGGCCTGGAGACCCAGTACTTC. Amino acids: CASSWWTGGLETQYF.

This clonotype has only a few counts. V is TRBV25-1 and J is TRBJ2-1; D gene unclear. CDR1 MGHDK and CDR2 SYGVNS come from the germline V gene. The CDR3 totals 15 residues. Trimming left V 3 bases short and J 6 bases short, with 15 bases between. The CDR3 region is CASSDPYDSTNEQFF. The CDR3 DNA is TGTGCCAGCAGTGACCCTTATGACTCTACCAATGAGCAGTTCTTC.

The rearrangement links TRBV5-1 to TRBJ2-5, with D uncertain. The CDR3 spans 14 residues. V was clipped by 5 bases and J by 0 bases, with 11 bases between them. Germline V gene sequence: CDR1 SGHRS, CDR2 YFSETQ. The CDR3: CASRPSGYQETQYF. The CDR3 DNA sequence: TGCGCCAGCAGGCCGTCCGGGTACCAAGAGACCCAGTACTTC.

The J gene is TRBJ2-3, the V gene TRBV10-3; 9 bases are shared with TRBD1. J gave up 3 bases and V 6 bases, and 1 base lay outside the gene matches. Germline V gene data show CDR1 as ENHRY and CDR2 as SYGVKD. The CDR3 has 13 amino acids. The CDR3: CAIRGQGTDTQYF. For the CDR3, the DNA is TGTGCCATCAGGGGACAGGGAACAGATACGCAGTATTTT.

The table lists this clonotype with many counts. The chain has TRBV6-2 or TRBV6-3 and TRBJ2-3; 7 bases line up with TRBD2. The J segment lost 4 bases and the V segment lost 2 bases, leaving 21 bases of the junction unmatched. The CDR3 sequence is 20 residues long. Per the germline V gene, CDR1 is MNHEY and CDR2 is SVGEGT. CDR3 in amino acids: CASSYLLTAGATWTADTQYF. The CDR3 coding sequence is TGTGCCAGCAGTTACCTCCTAACGGCGGGAGCTACGTGGACGGCAGATACGCAGTATTTT.

This clonotype was observed at least ten times. The chain uses TRBV12-3 or TRBV12-4 and TRBJ2-1; D unclear. This CDR3 contains 15 residues. V was cut by 3 bases and J by 0 bases, with 9 bases left in between. Here the CDR3 DNA reads TGTGCCAGCAGTTTTTTTCAGAGCTCCTACAATGAGCAGTTCTTC. Translation: CASSFFQSSYNEQFF.